This entry features one T cell receptor beta chain sequence. What it binds is not known. CDR3 length: 16 residues. CDR1 and CDR2 from the germline V gene are MDHEN and SYDVKM. V was clipped by 4 bases and J by 3 bases, with 19 bases between them. TCRdb itself ran the multiplex PCR reads through MiXCR, one entry per CDR3 protein. The profile shows some 130,000 distinct CDR3 sequences, approximately 22% of them singletons. The sample comes from a study of breast tumors, draining lymph nodes, adjacent tissues. Findings of the study overall: Tumors had less TCR diversity than lymph nodes, more than nontumor tissue. Tumor T cell lymph node origin was a supported hypothesis, not proven. Tumor and nontumor repertoires were significantly more similar in luminal-like than in basal-like breast cancer.

Samples came from axillary lymph nodes draining the breast cancer. The sample consisted of axillary lymph node tissue. This rearrangement joins TRBV28 to TRBJ2-7; unclear D gene. This TCR came from a female donor with breast cancer. Some clones in this sample may be carry-over from other donors' samples. The CDR3 loop reads CASSSSGQAVSYEQYF. CDR3 DNA: TGTGCCAGCAGTTCATCTGGGCAGGCAGTGAGCTACGAGCAGTACTTC. The whole variable domain, remainder taken from reference TRBV28 and TRBJ2-7, is DVKVTQSSRYLVKRTGEKVFLECVQDMDHENMFWYRQDPGLGLRLIYFSYDVKMKEKGDIPEGYSVSREKKERFSLILESASTNQTSMYLCASSSSGQAVSYEQYFGPGTRLTVT.